What follows are 11 T cell receptor beta chains derived from one specimen sequenced in a study of T cells in Graves' hyperthyroidism and ophthalmopathy. RNA transcripts were the template for amplifying TCR beta CDR3 regions. A set of HTBI primers served as the primers for a first-round RT-PCR of the TCR CDR3. TCRdb fed the multiplex PCR reads into MiXCR, producing one record per CDR3 protein. In the table there are approximately 740,000 distinct CDR3 sequences, 13% to 15% of which are singletons. The sequenced material came from blood. The receptor source for this set is a woman aged 18-29 years with Graves' hyperthyroidism.

V and J are TRBV7-2 and TRBJ2-5; D uncertain. Between the trimmed V and J ends, which lost 2 bases and 2 bases, there was a span of 9 bases. CDR1 SGHTA and CDR2 FQGNSA come from the germline V gene. The CDR3 is 14 amino acids. CDR3: CASSLFRRQETQYF. The CDR3 bases are TGTGCCAGCAGCTTATTCAGGCGTCAAGAGACCCAGTACTTC.

This clonotype was observed at least ten times. V is TRBV6-1 and J is TRBJ2-3; 8 bases are a match to TRBD2. CDR3 length: 15 amino acids. Germline loops: CDR1 MNHNS, CDR2 SASEGT. V dropped 6 bases and J dropped 1; count of bases not matched to a gene: 6. The CDR3: CASSSTAGGTDTQYF. The CDR3 DNA is TGTGCCAGCAGCTCGACAGCGGGAGGCACAGATACGCAGTATTTT.

This clonotype has more than one count but fewer than ten. V and J are TRBV11-3 and TRBJ2-4; D may be TRBD1 or TRBD2 (5 bases each). The germline V and J ends were trimmed by 4 bases and 1 base, with 11 bases remaining between them. The CDR3 loop spans 15 amino acids. Looked up from germline, CDR1 is SGHNT and CDR2 is YENEEA. Here the CDR3 DNA reads TGTGCCAGCAGCTCCCCGTGGGGGGCCAAAAACATTCAGTACTTC. Protein: CASSSPWGAKNIQYF.

Notes on this clonotype: A much larger clone differs from this one at a single base, so this may be a read error. The chain combines TRBV12-3 or TRBV12-4 with TRBJ2-1; weak D call: TRBD2 (6 bases). The CDR3 spans 17 residues. CDR3 protein: CASSFGSAGPSYNERFF. Here the CDR3 DNA reads TGTGCCAGCAGTTTTGGGTCGGCGGGACCCTCCTACAATGAGCGGTTCTTC.

The genes are TRBV20-1 and TRBJ2-7; 7 bases align to TRBD2. J gave up 2 bases and V 1 base, and 2 bases lay outside the gene matches. The CDR3 covers 13 residues. Germline V lookup: CDR1 DFQATT, CDR2 SNEGSKA (reference sequence). The CDR3 sequence is CSARAGTTYEQYF. CDR3 in DNA: TGCAGTGCTAGAGCGGGGACTACCTACGAGCAGTACTTC.

This clonotype was observed many times. The V call is TRBV24-1, the J call TRBJ1-2; perhaps TRBD1 as D (5 bases). Germline V lookup: CDR1 KGHDR, CDR2 SFDVKD. Trimming cost V 1 base and J 7 bases, with 12 bases left between them. The CDR3 extends over 14 amino acids. The CDR3 sequence is CATSDFSGVRGYTF. The CDR3 coding sequence is TGTGCCACCAGTGATTTCTCGGGGGTGCGTGGCTACACCTTC.

This clonotype occurred a few times. V gene TRBV24-1 combines with J gene TRBJ2-3; D call uncertain. The length of the CDR3 is 17 residues. Trimming pared 2 bases from V and 1 base from J, leaving 15 bases between. The germline CDR1 and CDR2 sequences are KGHDR and SFDVKD. CDR3 DNA sequence: TGTGCCACCAGTGATTCCGGACCGGAAGGCGGCACAGATACGCAGTATTTT. It yields the protein CATSDSGPEGGTDTQYF.

In its sample, this clonotype was seen many times. The chain joins TRBV20-1 to TRBJ2-5, with TRBD1 identical over 7 bases. From germline, CDR1 is DFQATT and CDR2 SNEGSKA (reference sequence). The CDR3 runs 15 residues. CDR3 protein: CSAQSQGDPPAAQYF. Here the CDR3 DNA reads TGCAGCGCCCAGAGCCAGGGGGACCCGCCAGCGGCCCAGTACTTC.

This clonotype was seen only a few times. The chain employs TRBV25-1 and TRBJ2-3, with D possibly being TRBD2 (6 bases). Germline assignment: CDR1 MGHDK and CDR2 SYGVNS. Trimming shortened V by 3 bases and J by 5 bases, and 12 bases separated the two germline ends. The CDR3 consists of 14 residues. CDR3 residues: CASSDSGSVDTQYF. CDR3 in DNA: TGTGCCAGCAGTGATTCCGGGAGTGTAGATACGCAGTATTTT.

The CDR3 protein is CATADRGRIGELFF. DNA of the CDR3: TGTGCCACCGCGGACAGGGGGCGAATCGGGGAGCTGTTTTTT. This chain uses TRBV11-2 with TRBJ2-2, with TRBD1 matching 11 bases. The CDR3 sequence is 14 residues long. V lost 10 bases to trimming and J lost 7 bases; unmatched junction nucleotides: 8. Looked up from germline, CDR1 is SGHAT and CDR2 is FQNNGV.

Ten or more counts support this clonotype. The chain couples TRBV12-3 or TRBV12-4 to TRBJ2-1; 8 nucleotides align to TRBD2. This CDR3 is built from 15 residues. The junction had 7 bases not matched to a gene; V was cut back by 2 bases and J by 7 bases. The CDR3, as DNA: TGTGCCAGCAGTTTACTAGCGGGCGCGAGGAATGAGCAGTTCTTC. It codes for CASSLLAGARNEQFF.